Following are 15 T cell receptor beta chains from one sample sequenced in a study of cytomegalovirus exposure and HLA in healthy donors. Primers included in the PCR were 60 Vbeta and 13 Jbeta primers. Generated by immunoSEQ multiplex PCR, the TCRdb table keeps only in-frame clones and is missing some. The sample lists around 170,000 clones, about 85% occurring once. The sample taken for sequencing was PBMCs. These receptors were taken from a man aged 50 or older in good health and CMV-seronegative.

The chain uses TRBV7-6 and TRBJ2-3; D not resolved. Germline V gene lookup returns CDR1 SGHVS and CDR2 FNYEAQ. The ends were cut back, 4 bases at V and 7 bases at J, with 12 bases in the middle. The CDR3 extends over 13 amino acids. CDR3 coding DNA: TGTGCCAGCAGCTCCTTCATGACACATACGCAGTATTTT. Translation: CASSSFMTHTQYF.

This clone was counted between two and nine times. The rearrangement uses TRBV9 and TRBJ2-2, with TRBD1 matching over 7 bases. Trimming cost V 3 bases and J 3 bases; bases outside gene matches: 5. The CDR3 loop spans 15 amino acids. Germline V gene data show CDR1 as SGDLS and CDR2 as YYNGEE. The CDR3 DNA follows: TGTGCCAGCAGCGCCTACGACAGGGACACCGGGGAGCTGTTTTTT. Its translation is CASSAYDRDTGELFF.

The V gene is TRBV19, the J gene TRBJ1-2; D gene ambiguous. The CDR3 sequence is 12 residues long. V lost 6 bases and J 3 bases, leaving 8 bases between the germline ends. Germline V gene sequence: CDR1 LNHDA, CDR2 SQIVND (reference sequence). The CDR3 DNA reads as TGTGCCAGTAGGGGCAGTCACTATGGCTACACCTTC. This translates into CASRGSHYGYTF.

The genes are TRBV30 and TRBJ2-4; 9 bases fit TRBD2. With 0 bases clipped from V and 4 bases from J, the junction kept 7 bases outside the gene matches. This CDR3 contains 16 residues. Germline CDR1 is GTSNPN and CDR2 is SVGIG (reference sequence). As DNA, the CDR3 is TGTGCCTGGAGTGTCGTGCGGGGGGGCCTGAAAAACATTCAGTACTTC. Amino acids: CAWSVVRGGLKNIQYF.

J is TRBJ2-7 and V is TRBV5-1, with 9 bases that match TRBD1. Germline CDR1 and CDR2: SGHRS and YFSETQ. V was pared by 7 bases and J by 0 bases, with 11 bases of the junction left unmatched. The CDR3 sequence is 16 residues long. The CDR3 reads CASPDSDRGGSYEQYF. The CDR3 DNA reads TGCGCCAGCCCCGACTCGGACAGGGGCGGCTCCTACGAGCAGTACTTC. The whole variable domain, remainder taken from reference TRBV5-1 and TRBJ2-7, is KAGVTQTPRYLIKTRGQQVTLSCSPISGHRSVSWYQQTPGQGLQFLFEYFSETQRNKGNFPGRFSGRQFSNSRSEMNVSTLELGDSALYLCASPDSDRGGSYEQYFGPGTRLTVT.

The V call is TRBV6-5, the J call TRBJ1-2; D is perhaps TRBD1 (6 bases). Germline values: CDR1 MNHEY, CDR2 SVGAGI. V was trimmed by 6 bases and J by 7 bases, leaving 15 bases between them. CDR3 length: 13 residues. The CDR3: CASRLPGAPGYTF. For the CDR3, the DNA is TGTGCCAGCAGATTGCCAGGGGCTCCTGGCTACACCTTC.

The rearrangement uses TRBV18 and TRBJ2-7, with TRBD1 matching over 10 bases. J lost 5 bases, V lost 2 bases, and 6 bases had no gene match. The CDR3 contains 15 residues. The germline V gene has CDR1 KGHSH and CDR2 LQKENI. The CDR3 nucleotides are TGTGCCAGCTCACCAGCACGGGACAGGGGCAACGAGCAGTACTTC. It codes for CASSPARDRGNEQYF.

The chain couples TRBV10-2 to TRBJ2-3, with TRBD2 identical over 10 bases. Trimming removed 3 bases from V and 6 bases from J; junction bases left unmatched: 3. The CDR3 loop spans 14 amino acids. Per germline, CDR1 WSHSY and CDR2 SAAADI. For the CDR3, the DNA is TGCGCCAGCAGTGAAGCACTAGCGGGGGATACGCAGTATTTT. Protein sequence: CASSEALAGDTQYF.

This clone was detected many times. The V and J genes are TRBV19 and TRBJ1-2; possible D gene TRBD1, 5 bases. Per the germline V gene, CDR1 is LNHDA and CDR2 is SQIVND (reference sequence). V was shortened by 5 bases and J by 3 bases, with 13 bases between the two germline ends. The CDR3 contains 14 residues. This CDR3 reads CASSHRGRDYGYTF. The CDR3 DNA sequence: TGTGCCAGTAGTCATCGGGGGAGAGACTATGGCTACACCTTC.

The chain employs TRBV27 and TRBJ2-5, with 8 bases aligning to TRBD1. Trimming removed 5 bases from V and 5 bases from J; junction bases left unmatched: 7. CDR3 length equals 14 residues. The germline gives CDR1 MNHEY, CDR2 SMNVEV (reference sequence). The CDR3 is CASSLETGEETQYF. DNA for the CDR3: TGTGCCAGCAGTCTCGAGACAGGGGAGGAGACCCAGTACTTC.

This sequence joins TRBV11-2 and TRBJ2-7; D gene ambiguous. CDR3 length: 13 amino acids. Trimming removed 5 bases from V and 6 bases from J, with 14 bases in between. Germline lookup yields CDR1 SGHAT and CDR2 FQNNGV. CDR3 in amino acids: CASSTSPPAEQYF. CDR3 DNA sequence: TGTGCCAGCAGCACATCCCCCCCCGCCGAGCAGTACTTC.

This clone showed up just once. Mismatch with germline at one junction end may stem from a read error. This sample includes further DNA sequences coding for the same CDR3. This chain connects TRBV18 to TRBJ2-7; 9 nucleotides align to TRBD1. The germline V gene has CDR1 KGHSH and CDR2 LQKENI. The CDR3 extends over 14 amino acids. CDR3 sequence: CASSRDRVMAERYF. CDR3 in DNA: TGTGCCAGCTCTCGGGACAGGGTAATGGCTGAGCGGTACTTC.

The chain joins TRBV7-2 to TRBJ1-4; D may be TRBD1 (5 bases). Germline loops: CDR1 SGHTA, CDR2 FQGNSA. The CDR3 loop spans 15 amino acids. V was cut by 6 bases and J by 3 bases, with 14 bases left in between. This chain's CDR3 is CASRFDSGPNEKLFF. Written as DNA, the CDR3 is TGTGCCAGCAGATTCGACAGTGGGCCTAATGAAAAACTGTTTTTT.

J is TRBJ1-4 and V is TRBV15; D is ambiguous. CDR3 length: 14 residues. Trimming removed 0 bases from V and 8 bases from J, with 10 bases in between. Germline-derived CDR1 and CDR2 are LNHNV and YYDKDF (reference sequence). In nucleotides, the CDR3 is TGTGCCACCAGCAGAGATCCCGGGAACGAAAAACTGTTTTTT. It is translated as CATSRDPGNEKLFF.

The chain has TRBV5-1 and TRBJ2-5, with TRBD1 matching 9 bases. The DNA matches TRBJ2-7 better at its end, which makes the J call doubtful. The CDR3 runs 14 residues. Germline-derived CDR1 and CDR2 are SGHRS and YFSETQ. CDR3 coding DNA: TGCGCCAGCAGCAGGGGACAGGGAGGCTACGAGCAGTACTTC. This codes for CASSRGQGGYEQYF.